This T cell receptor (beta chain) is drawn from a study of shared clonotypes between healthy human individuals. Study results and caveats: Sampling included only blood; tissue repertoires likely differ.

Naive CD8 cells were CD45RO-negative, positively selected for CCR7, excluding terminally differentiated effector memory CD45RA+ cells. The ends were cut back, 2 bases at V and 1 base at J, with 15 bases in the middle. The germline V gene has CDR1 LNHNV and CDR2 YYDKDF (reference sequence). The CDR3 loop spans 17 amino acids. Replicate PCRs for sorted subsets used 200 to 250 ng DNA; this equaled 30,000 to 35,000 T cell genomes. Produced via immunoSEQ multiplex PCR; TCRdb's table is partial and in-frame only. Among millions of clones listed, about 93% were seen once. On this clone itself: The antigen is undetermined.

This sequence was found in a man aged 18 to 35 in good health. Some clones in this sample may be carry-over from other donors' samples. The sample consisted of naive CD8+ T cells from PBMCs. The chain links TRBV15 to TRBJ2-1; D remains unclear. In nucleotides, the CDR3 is TGTGCCACCAGCAGAACATCGACTGGTGGGTCCTACAATGAGCAGTTCTTC. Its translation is CATSRTSTGGSYNEQFF.